This T cell receptor beta chain stems from a study of CD8+ T cells in alopecia areata. Overall study: At a dose of 5 to 10 mg twice daily, oral tofacitinib was given to treated patients. Notes on the study in general: Tofacitinib produced a significant decrease in scalp clonality and in expanded CD8+ clones among the top 100. Just one nonresponder means the tie between baseline CD8+ expansion and response stays uncertain. Elevated clonality characterized lesional scalp relative to normal scalp, particularly in alopecia totalis/universalis.

Reverse transcribed after extraction, RNA yielded cDNA as the sequencing template. Sequencing was performed with immunoSEQ multiplex PCR; in TCRdb, only in-frame clones are kept and a portion is missing. The table includes 150,000 to 200,000 clones, roughly 65% detected once. Comment on this clone: Its antigen is undetermined.

This CDR3 comprises 17 residues. Germline lookup yields CDR1 LGHNT and CDR2 FRNRAP. Trimming took 1 base from V and 4 from J; bases not matched to a gene: 7. Treatment meaning: oral pan-JAK inhibitor, 5-10 mg twice daily. The receptor was derived from a human donor with alopecia areata. The V and J genes are TRBV12-5 and TRBJ2-1, with TRBD2 identical over 10 bases. The sample was CD4+ T cells sorted from blood, taken at week 4, from a patient treated with tofacitinib. The CDR3, as DNA: TGTGCTAGTGGTTTGGCCCAACTAGCGGGGCGTTACAATGAGCAGTTCTTC. It codes for CASGLAQLAGRYNEQFF.